This is a list of T cell receptor beta chains from one sample in a study of blood T cell repertoires in COVID-19. Libraries were prepared by immunoSEQ multiplex PCR; TCRdb keeps only in-frame clonotypes and omits some of them. The sample has a few hundred thousand clones; about 87% are singletons. The sequenced material came from peripheral blood. The receptors stem from a man between 60 and 70 years old who had recovered from COVID-19. Both conserved end residues are part of each CDR3. D genes are given only for firm matches. Clone size is given for some rows only: seen once, a few or many times, or a class if the clone is expanded.

J | V | length | D | size | CDR3
TRBJ1-6 | TRBV5-1 | 15 | TRBD1 | - | CASSSTTGEGSPLHF
TRBJ2-7 | TRBV5-1 | 17 | TRBD2 | - | CASSLGGLAGGSYEQYF
TRBJ2-7 | TRBV23-1 | 12 | - | - | CASSQSSGEQYF
TRBJ2-7 | TRBV19 | 14 | - | - | CASSPRDTTYEQYF
TRBJ1-2 | TRBV29-1 | 13 | TRBD1 | - | CSVGRDRDHGYTF
TRBJ2-6 | TRBV7-9 | 15 | - | - | CASSLASSGANVLTF
TRBJ2-5 | TRBV5-1 | 15 | TRBD1 | - | CASSLAGQGRETQYF
TRBJ1-1 | TRBV7-2 | 14 | - | - | CADSGGKENTEAFF
TRBJ1-3 | TRBV9 | 14 | - | - | CASSVGGVGNTIYF
TRBJ2-1 | TRBV3-1/TRBV3-2 | 17 | TRBD2 | - | CASSQEVESGGVCEQFF
TRBJ2-1 | TRBV7-3 | 14 | TRBD2 | - | CASSLGTSWDEQFF
TRBJ1-1 | TRBV7-9 | 15 | TRBD1 | - | CASSFWTGPSTEAFF
TRBJ1-4 | TRBV12-3/TRBV12-4 | 13 | TRBD1 | - | CASTPGQGEKLFF
TRBJ1-2 | TRBV29-1 | 11 | - | - | CSADPGDGYTF
TRBJ1-4 | TRBV28 | 14 | TRBD1 | - | CASRGGQESEKLFF
TRBJ1-1 | TRBV9 | 17 | TRBD1 | - | CASGGPGGDLGDTEAFF
TRBJ2-7 | TRBV29-1 | 12 | - | - | CSVETTSYEQYF
TRBJ1-4 | TRBV6-6 | 12 | - | - | CASSTRGAGQFF
TRBJ2-2 | TRBV6-5 | 15 | TRBD2 | few | CASLLGTSLGGELFF